These 6 T cell receptor beta chains were sequenced from one sample in a study of blood T cell repertoires in COVID-19. TCRdb's table, derived via immunoSEQ multiplex PCR, lists solely in-frame clones and lacks some. The sample yields about 180,000 clones, around four fifths seen once. The specimen was peripheral blood. The receptors stem from a middle-aged woman with COVID-19, enrolled during active disease.

The V call is TRBV6-6, the J call TRBJ2-7; 11 bases are shared with TRBD1. With V trimmed by 4 bases and J by 5 bases, 4 bases remained unmatched. This CDR3 has 14 residues. Germline V lookup: CDR1 MNHNY, CDR2 SVGAGI (reference sequence). CDR3 in amino acids: CASSSGQGGHEQYF. In DNA, the CDR3 is TGTGCCAGCAGTTCGGGACAGGGGGGTCACGAGCAGTACTTC.

The V gene is TRBV5-4, the J gene TRBJ1-3, with 8 bases fitting TRBD1. The CDR3 is made up of 18 amino acids. V gave up 2 bases and J gave up 3 bases; unmatched junction bases: 13. Germline V gives CDR1 SGHNT, CDR2 YYREEE (reference sequence). CDR3 coding DNA: TGTGCCAGCAGCTTAAAGGGCCAGGGGGCGCGAGGTGGAAACACCATATATTTT. Translation gives CASSLKGQGARGGNTIYF.

This rearrangement joins TRBV9 to TRBJ1-1; maybe TRBD1 (5 bases). Germline-derived CDR1 and CDR2 are SGDLS and YYNGEE. CDR3 size: 19 residues. V was shortened by 4 bases and J by 3 bases, with 28 bases between the two germline ends. Here the CDR3 reads CASSPLGWTSPKGYTEAFF. The CDR3 region has the DNA TGTGCCAGCAGCCCTTTGGGCTGGACGTCCCCTAAGGGGTACACTGAAGCTTTCTTT.

The chain recombines TRBV27 with TRBJ2-7; D not resolved. The germline V gene encodes CDR1 MNHEY and CDR2 SMNVEV (reference sequence). Between the trimmed V and J ends, which lost 5 bases and 0 bases, there was a span of 14 bases. CDR3 length: 15 residues. CDR3 sequence (DNA): TGTGCCAGCAGTAACTCCCAATCCGGCTCCTACGAGCAGTACTTC. It codes for CASSNSQSGSYEQYF.

The J gene is TRBJ1-1, the V gene TRBV3-1 (or the pseudogene TRBV3-2), with TRBD1 matching 7 bases. The junction had 16 bases not matched to a gene; V was cut back by 3 bases and J by 0 bases. The CDR3 has 19 amino acids. CDR1 and CDR2 (germline): LGHDT, YNNKEL (reference sequence). CDR3 sequence reads: CASSHSPRRTGTMNTEAFF. The CDR3, as DNA: TGTGCCAGCAGCCATTCCCCCCGGCGGACAGGAACAATGAACACTGAAGCTTTCTTT.

This clone was observed many times. DNA for the CDR3: TGTGCCAGCAGCTCCTACACTGAAGCTTTCTTT. This sequence encodes CASSSYTEAFF. This rearrangement joins TRBV12-3 or TRBV12-4 to TRBJ1-1, with D unclear. The CDR3 sequence is 11 residues long. The ends were cut back, 6 bases at V and 3 bases at J, with 5 bases in the middle.